The 22 T cell receptor beta chains below come from one sample, sequenced in a study of T-cell reconstitution after alpha-beta-depleted transplantation in children. TCRbeta library construction was performed incorporating unique molecular identifiers. MiXCR, applied by TCRdb to the PCR reads, yields one record per CDR3 protein. The table lists 400,000 to 500,000 distinct CDR3 sequences, 11% of them singletons. Sequences were derived from PBMCs from the stem cell graft donor, sampled from the stem cell graft. Receptors were obtained from a human donor who donated a stem cell graft to a child with acute myeloid leukemia.

This clonotype was recorded many times. The chain recombines TRBV20-1 with TRBJ2-5; 10 nucleotides line up with TRBD1. The CDR3 length is 15 residues. V lost 5 bases to trimming and J lost 4 bases; unmatched junction nucleotides: 10. Looked up from germline, CDR1 is DFQATT and CDR2 is SNEGSKA (reference sequence). The CDR3 DNA is TGCAGTGCTTTCTTACGGACAGGGGGGAGAGAGACCCAGTACTTC. Residues: CSAFLRTGGRETQYF.

This sequence joins TRBV29-1 and TRBJ2-1; 14 bases are shared with TRBD2. The CDR3 has 13 residues. The junction had 8 bases not matched to a gene; V was cut back by 6 bases and J by 13 bases. Germline V CDR1 and CDR2: SQVTM, ANQGSEA. Here the CDR3 reads CSVDPGTSGGQFF. In DNA, the CDR3 is TGCAGCGTCGACCCTGGGACTAGCGGGGGACAGTTCTTC.

This chain links TRBV5-5 with TRBJ1-2; D gene uncertain. V was trimmed by 4 bases and J by 5 bases, leaving 18 bases between them. The germline V gene encodes CDR1 SGHKS and CDR2 YYEKEE (reference sequence). This CDR3 region has 15 residues. The CDR3 reads CASSTEREAGYGYTF. The CDR3 nucleotides are TGTGCCAGCAGCACCGAACGGGAGGCGGGATATGGCTACACCTTC.

This clonotype was found many times. The rearrangement joins TRBV11-2 to TRBJ2-3, with D possibly matching TRBD2 (6 bases). CDR3 size: 15 residues. V was clipped by 0 bases and J by 3 bases, with 10 bases between them. Germline assignment: CDR1 SGHAT and CDR2 FQNNGV. The CDR3 sequence: CASSLEGLATDTQYF. The CDR3 bases are TGTGCCAGCAGCTTAGAGGGACTTGCAACAGATACGCAGTATTTT.

The chain carries TRBV5-1 and TRBJ2-4, with TRBD1 matching 9 bases. Germline-derived CDR1 and CDR2 are SGHRS and YFSETQ. The J segment lost 8 bases and the V segment lost 2 bases, leaving 5 bases of the junction unmatched. This CDR3 region has 14 residues. The CDR3 nucleotides read TGCGCCAGCAGCTTAGGGACAGGGATGGACATTCAGTACTTC. Its translation: CASSLGTGMDIQYF.

This clonotype has a handful of counts. This chain links TRBV5-1 with TRBJ1-1, with TRBD1 as a possible D gene (5 bases). The germline CDR1 and CDR2 sequences are SGHRS and YFSETQ. The CDR3 is made up of 15 amino acids. V was clipped by 4 bases and J by 5 bases, with 18 bases between them. The CDR3 region is CASSPTASAGTEAFF. DNA for the CDR3: TGCGCCAGCAGCCCGACAGCCTCGGCGGGGACTGAAGCTTTCTTT.

This clonotype turned up a few times. The chain couples TRBV20-1 to TRBJ1-1; D is unresolved. Germline-derived CDR1 and CDR2 are DFQATT and SNEGSKA (reference sequence). V dropped 6 bases and J dropped 1 base, with 9 bases sitting between them. The CDR3 runs to 12 residues. CDR3 sequence (DNA): TGCAGTGCCTTCCGGGGGAACACTGAAGCTTTCTTT. Protein sequence: CSAFRGNTEAFF.

V is TRBV7-2 and J is TRBJ2-7; possible D gene TRBD2, 5 bases. CDR3 length: 14 residues. Trimming shortened V by 4 bases and J by 0 bases, and 10 bases separated the two germline ends. Looked up from germline, CDR1 is SGHTA and CDR2 is FQGNSA. The CDR3 is CASSSKRSSYEQYF. CDR3 DNA sequence: TGTGCCAGCAGCTCAAAGCGGAGCTCCTACGAGCAGTACTTC.

V is TRBV7-8 and J is TRBJ2-2; 11 nucleotides agree with TRBD2. Per the germline V gene, CDR1 is SGHVS and CDR2 is FQNEAQ. Trimming at V came to 3 bases and at J to 6 bases, leaving 6 bases not matched to a gene. This CDR3 spans 16 amino acids. The CDR3 loop is CASSFTSGSNSGELFF. CDR3 in DNA: TGTGCCAGCAGCTTCACTAGCGGGAGCAATTCCGGGGAGCTGTTTTTT.

This clonotype has a count of ten or more. The J gene is TRBJ2-3, the V gene TRBV3-1; 12 nucleotides match TRBD2. With V trimmed by 4 bases and J by 0 bases, 2 bases remained unmatched. Germline CDR1 LGHDT, CDR2 YNNKEL (reference sequence). The CDR3 has 16 amino acids. CDR3 protein: CASSPLAGGSTDTQYF. In DNA, the CDR3 is TGTGCCAGCAGCCCACTAGCGGGAGGAAGCACAGATACGCAGTATTTT.

The gene calls are TRBV7-9 and TRBJ1-2; D might be TRBD1 (5 bases). This CDR3 has 13 residues. The V and J ends lost 3 bases and 7 bases respectively, with 12 bases between them. From germline, CDR1 is SEHNR and CDR2 FQNEAQ (reference sequence). The CDR3 DNA reads as TGTGCCAGCAGCTTGGGGCCCGGGACTGGCTACACCTTC. It specifies CASSLGPGTGYTF.

This clonotype appeared many times. The chain carries TRBV6-1 and TRBJ2-5, with 7 positions matching TRBD1. The junction had 12 bases not matched to a gene; V was cut back by 2 bases and J by 3 bases. The CDR3 has 17 amino acids. Germline V lookup: CDR1 MNHNS, CDR2 SASEGT. DNA for the CDR3: TGTGCCAGCAGTGAATTTGCACCCGGGACAGCAAAAGAGACCCAGTACTTC. Protein sequence: CASSEFAPGTAKETQYF.

The table lists this clonotype with a few counts. The chain couples TRBV28 to TRBJ2-1; TRBD2 matches at 8 bases. Germline V gene sequence: CDR1 MDHEN, CDR2 SYDVKM. With 6 bases clipped from V and 3 bases from J, the junction kept 7 bases outside the gene matches. The CDR3 is made up of 15 amino acids. The CDR3 loop is CASSPAGEVYNEQFF. DNA for the CDR3: TGTGCCAGCAGCCCAGCGGGAGAGGTCTACAATGAGCAGTTCTTC.

The table lists this clonotype with a few counts. The junction differs from germline at one of its ends, possibly a read error. The rearrangement links TRBV18 to TRBJ1-2; D is possibly TRBD1 (5 bases). Per germline, CDR1 KGHSH and CDR2 LQKENI. CDR3 length: 15 residues. This CDR3 reads CASSPGATNNYGYPF. As DNA, the CDR3 is TGTGCCAGCTCACCTGGGGCGACAAATAACTATGGCTACCCCTTC.

The chain combines TRBV3-1 with TRBJ1-6; D is ambiguous. Germline V gives CDR1 LGHDT, CDR2 YNNKEL (reference sequence). This CDR3 has 14 amino acids. The V gene lost 1 base and the J gene lost 14 bases, with 15 bases spanning the gap. CDR3: CASSQGGQSPTLHF. For the CDR3, the DNA is TGTGCCAGCAGCCAAGGAGGGCAGTCGCCCACCCTCCACTTT. Supplemented by reference TRBV3-1 and TRBJ1-6, the full variable domain reads DTAVSQTPKYLVTQMGNDKSIKCEQNLGHDTMYWYKQDSKKFLKIMFSYNNKELIINETVPNRFSPKSPDKAHLNLHINSLELGDSAVYFCASSQGGQSPTLHFGNGTRLTVT.

There are many counts of this clonotype. The chain couples TRBV6-1 to TRBJ1-5; 8 positions agree with TRBD1. This CDR3 has 13 amino acids. Germline V CDR1 and CDR2: MNHNS, SASEGT. Trimming at V came to 8 bases and at J to 6 bases, leaving 6 bases not matched to a gene. CDR3 bases: TGTGCCAGCCGGACAGGGTTAGGTCAGCCCCAGCATTTT. It translates to CASRTGLGQPQHF.

V usage is TRBV5-1 and J usage is TRBJ2-5; 12 bases are a match to TRBD2. This CDR3 region has 17 residues. Germline assignment: CDR1 SGHRS and CDR2 YFSETQ. The J segment lost 6 bases and the V segment lost 0 bases, leaving 9 bases of the junction unmatched. The CDR3 nucleotides read TGCGCCAGCAGCTTGGCTGCTAGCGGGAGGGCTAGGCAGACCCAGTACTTC. Amino acids: CASSLAASGRARQTQYF. The full variable domain, rest sourced from reference TRBV5-1 and TRBJ2-5, is KAGVTQTPRYLIKTRGQQVTLSCSPISGHRSVSWYQQTPGQGLQFLFEYFSETQRNKGNFPGRFSGRQFSNSRSEMNVSTLELGDSALYLCASSLAASGRARQTQYFGPGTRLLVL.

This clonotype was seen a handful of times. The chain has TRBV29-1 and TRBJ2-3, with a weak D call TRBD1 (6 bases). CDR3 length equals 13 residues. CDR1 and CDR2 (germline): SQVTM, ANQGSEA. CDR3 nucleotides: TGCGTAGCTACGGGACACAGCACAGATACGCAGTATTTT. This translates into CVATGHSTDTQYF.

The rearrangement joins TRBV5-1 to TRBJ1-5, with D possibly matching TRBD1 (5 bases). This CDR3 comprises 14 residues. Germline V gives CDR1 SGHRS, CDR2 YFSETQ. The V and J ends lost 3 bases and 7 bases respectively, with 14 bases between them. The CDR3 sequence is CASSSAGGGQPQHF. In nucleotides, the CDR3 is TGCGCCAGCAGCTCGGCAGGTGGGGGGCAGCCCCAGCATTTT.

This clonotype was seen a few times. The chain links TRBV9 to TRBJ1-3; D is undetermined. Trimming stripped 0 bases from V and 2 bases from J, with 9 bases between. The CDR3 consists of 15 residues. From germline, CDR1 is SGDLS and CDR2 YYNGEE. CDR3 bases: TGTGCCAGCAGCGTAGACGGCCAAACTGGAAACACCATATATTTT. This codes for CASSVDGQTGNTIYF. The whole variable domain, filled in from reference TRBV9 and TRBJ1-3, reads DSGVTQTPKHLITATGQRVTLRCSPRSGDLSVYWYQQSLDQGLQFLIQYYNGEERAKGNILERFSAQQFPDLHSELNLSSLELGDSALYFCASSVDGQTGNTIYFGEGSWLTVV.

The V gene is TRBV3-1, the J gene TRBJ2-3; 9 bases fit TRBD2. The V gene end was trimmed by 3 bases and the J gene end by 0 bases; junction bases not matched to a gene: 4. This CDR3 spans 16 amino acids. CDR1 and CDR2 (germline): LGHDT, YNNKEL (reference sequence). The CDR3 sequence is CASSHSSGRSTDTQYF. The CDR3 DNA is TGTGCCAGCAGCCACAGCAGCGGGAGGAGCACAGATACGCAGTATTTT.

The V call is TRBV3-1, the J call TRBJ2-5; TRBD2 might be the D (5 bases). The CDR3 runs to 14 residues. CDR1 is LGHDT, CDR2 YNNKEL, per germline (reference sequence). Trimming left V 1 base short and J 7 bases short, with 13 bases between. In DNA, the CDR3 is TGTGCCAGCAGCCAAGTGACCGGCCGGGGGACCCAGTACTTC. Amino acid sequence: CASSQVTGRGTQYF.